The subject of this entry is one TCR beta chain. Germline V gene data show CDR1 as SGHRS and CDR2 as YFSETQ. V was pared by 1 base and J by 1 base, with 8 bases between. This CDR3 is 14 amino acids long. As for treatment: about 20 received Ad26.COV2.S at low or high dose, single or two shots; about five received placebo; per-sample allocation not given. Collection of samples fell on day 63 after the first vaccine or placebo injection. The source of the sample is a study of Ad26.COV2.S vaccination and SARS-CoV-2 variants. TCRdb's copy holds only in-frame clones and misses some; the assay was immunoSEQ multiplex PCR. The sample consists of under 550,000 clones, roughly 90% of them appearing once.

The chain combines TRBV5-1 with TRBJ1-2, with D maybe TRBD1 (5 bases). Material: peripheral blood, obtained in a trial of Ad26.COV2.S vaccine versus placebo. The sequence was obtained from a person aged 18-60 years who received the Ad26.COV2.S COVID-19 vaccine or a placebo. The CDR3 bases are TGCGCCAGCAGCTTGACAGGAAATAACTATGGCTACACCTTC. As protein: CASSLTGNNYGYTF.